This is a list of T cell receptor beta chains from one sample in a study of low-dose radiotherapy and immunotherapy resistance in tumors. One entry per CDR3 protein results from TCRdb running MiXCR on the reads. This table holds 55,000 to 65,000 distinct CDR3 sequences, more than 25% found once. The sequences come from PBMCs, collected before treatment. These TCRs come from a male donor with rectosigmoid adenocarcinoma. Both conserved end residues are part of each CDR3. A D gene is named only where the DNA matches it firmly. Not every row has a clone size; where given, it reads once, few, many or a size class.

clone size | J gene | D gene | V gene | CDR3 DNA | CDR3 protein
many | TRBJ2-7 | TRBD1 | TRBV6-2/TRBV6-3 | TGTGCCAGCAGTCCATGGACAGGGGTCCACGAGCAGTACTTC | CASSPWTGVHEQYF
many | TRBJ2-1 | TRBD2 | TRBV14 | TGTGCCAGCAGCCCGGGACTAGCGGGAGGTCGAGAGCAGTTCTTC | CASSPGLAGGREQFF
many | TRBJ2-7 | TRBD1 | TRBV7-2 | TGTGCCAGCAGCTTAGATCGACAGGACAGGGTTTTC | CASSLDRQDRVF
NA | TRBJ2-3 | TRBD2 | TRBV6-1 | TGTGCCAGCAGCCCACCGAAAGCGGGGGTCACAGATACGCAGTATTTT | CASSPPKAGVTDTQYF
many | TRBJ2-7 | NA | TRBV4-1 | TGCGCCAGCAGACAATCGGCCGGGTCGGGAGCCAGGTTGTACTTC | CASRQSAGSGARLYF
many | TRBJ1-4 | NA | TRBV5-1 | TGCGCCAGCAGCTTTACAGCTGCAACTAATGAAAAACTGTTTTTT | CASSFTAATNEKLFF
many | TRBJ2-1 | TRBD1 | TRBV4-3 | TGCGCCAGCAGCCAAGGCCTGACAGGGATGCGGTACAATGAGCAGTTCTTC | CASSQGLTGMRYNEQFF
NA | TRBJ1-2 | NA | TRBV27 | TGTGCCAGCGGGGCGGGCTATGGCTACACCTTC | CASGAGYGYTF
many | TRBJ1-1 | TRBD1 | TRBV2 | TGTGCCAGCAGTGAAGGTGTGGCAGGGGGCATGAACACTGAAGCTTTCTTT | CASSEGVAGGMNTEAFF
many | TRBJ1-1 | TRBD1 | TRBV12-3/TRBV12-4 | TGTGCCAGCAGTCTCCAGGGGGGAGGTGAAGCTTTCTTT | CASSLQGGGEAFF
many | TRBJ1-2 | NA | TRBV9 | TGTGCCAGCAGCGTAGAGGAGACAGGCGACTATGGCTACACCTTC | CASSVEETGDYGYTF
NA | TRBJ1-2 | NA | TRBV27 | TGTGCCAGCAGTCTGCTGGGGGCAGGGTATGGCTACACCTTC | CASSLLGAGYGYTF
few | TRBJ2-7 | TRBD2 | TRBV18 | TGTGCCAGCTCACCAACGGGACTAGCGCGAACCTACGAGCAGTACTTC | CASSPTGLARTYEQYF
many | TRBJ1-6 | TRBD1 | TRBV6-2/TRBV6-3 | TGTGCCAGCAGTCTGCAGGGACAGGGAGGTTATAATTCACCCCTCCACTTT | CASSLQGQGGYNSPLHF
medium-sized | TRBJ2-1 | TRBD1 | TRBV5-6 | TGTGCCAGCAGCTTGACAGGGGGCTCCTACAATGAGCAGTTCTTC | CASSLTGGSYNEQFF
many | TRBJ2-7 | TRBD1 | TRBV12-3/TRBV12-4 | TGTGCCAGCAGTTTCAGGCAGGGGGCAAACGAGCAGTACTTC | CASSFRQGANEQYF
many | TRBJ2-5 | NA | TRBV14 | TGTGCCAGCAGCCAAGGGACACCAGGAGAGACCCAGTACTTC | CASSQGTPGETQYF
few | TRBJ2-3 | TRBD1 | TRBV5-1 | TGCGCCAGCAGCAGGGGGACAGGGGAGGATACGCAGTATTTT | CASSRGTGEDTQYF